At least ten counts were recorded for the clone carrying this TCR beta chain. Other DNA sequences in this specimen translate into the identical CDR3. Germline V CDR1 and CDR2: LGHNA, YSLEER. This CDR3 contains 15 residues. V dropped 2 bases and J dropped 6; count of bases not matched to a gene: 2. This specimen belongs to a study of blood T cell repertoires in COVID-19. Some clones are missing from TCRdb's copy, which holds only in-frame ones; the method was immunoSEQ multiplex PCR. The repertoire holds around 430,000 clones, with around nine tenths as singletons. This clonotype was sampled from a woman between 45 and 60 years old who had recovered from COVID-19. The V and J genes are TRBV4-3 and TRBJ2-1, with 12 bases that match TRBD2. Specimen: PBMCs or T cells enriched from blood (not recorded which). DNA of the CDR3: TGCGCCAGCAGCCAACCTAGCGGGGGGGCCAATGAGCAGTTCTTC. Its translation: CASSQPSGGANEQFF.